Included here is one T cell receptor beta chain sequence, with context. This sample is drawn from a study of T cell changes during pregnancy in multiple sclerosis. The germline V gene encodes CDR1 SGHNT and CDR2 YYREEE (reference sequence). The J segment lost 6 bases and the V segment lost 4 bases, leaving 12 bases of the junction unmatched. The CDR3 contains 18 residues. Libraries were prepared by immunoSEQ multiplex PCR; TCRdb keeps only in-frame clonotypes and omits some of them. This table has approximately 30,000 clones, 89% appearing once. V gene TRBV5-4 combines with J gene TRBJ2-1; 14 bases match TRBD2. The clonotype was recovered from a female donor with multiple sclerosis, enrolled in a pregnancy study. Sample: CD8+ T cells from peripheral blood mononuclear cells, taken in the first trimester of pregnancy. CDR3 amino acids: CASSRGTSGSQSINEQFF. The DNA for the CDR3 is TGTGCCAGCAGCAGAGGGACTAGCGGGAGTCAGAGTATCAATGAGCAGTTCTTC.